This T cell receptor (beta chain) comes out of a study of monozygotic twins with inflammatory bowel disease. Across eight separate reactions for each sample, cDNA was made. Nested PCRs (approximately 16 and 10 cycles, two total) were applied to TCRalpha and TCRbeta cDNA. Reanalyzing the 5' RACE reads, TCRdb keeps one entry per CDR3 protein, without DNA. With 120,000 to 150,000 distinct CDR3 sequences in the sample, the ten largest clones hold less than 2.5%. Points from the study as a whole: Healthy co-twins exceeded IBD patients in TCRbeta diversity as measured by inverse Simpson. The sharing of clonotypes with others was lower in IBD patients than in healthy twins, especially with disease activity.

Points on this clonotype: Its target is not known.

Germline V lookup: CDR1 MNHEY, CDR2 SMNVEV (reference sequence). CDR3 length equals 13 residues. V gene TRBV27 combines with J gene TRBJ2-3; the TCRdb D gene call, TRBD1, has no DNA to confirm it. The sample comprised blood. The sequence was obtained from a human donor with ulcerative colitis or Crohn's disease, or a healthy co-twin of an affected twin (not recorded which). The CDR3 here is CATPGGGTDTQYF.